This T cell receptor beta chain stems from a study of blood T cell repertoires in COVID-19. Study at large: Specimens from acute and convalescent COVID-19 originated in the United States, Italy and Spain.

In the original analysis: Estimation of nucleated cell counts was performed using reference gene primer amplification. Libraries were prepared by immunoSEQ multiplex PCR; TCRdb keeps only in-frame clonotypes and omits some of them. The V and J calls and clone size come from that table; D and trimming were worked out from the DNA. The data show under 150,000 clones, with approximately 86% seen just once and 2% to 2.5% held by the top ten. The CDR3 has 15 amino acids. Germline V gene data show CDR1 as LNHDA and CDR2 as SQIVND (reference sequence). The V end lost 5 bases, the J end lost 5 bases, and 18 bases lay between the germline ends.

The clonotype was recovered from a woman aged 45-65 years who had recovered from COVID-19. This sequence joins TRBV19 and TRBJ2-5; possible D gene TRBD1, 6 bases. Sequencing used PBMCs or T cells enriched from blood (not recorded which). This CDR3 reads CASSWAGASSETQYF. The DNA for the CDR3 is TGTGCCAGTAGTTGGGCAGGGGCCTCCAGTGAGACCCAGTACTTC.